This T cell receptor beta chain was obtained from a study of blood T cell repertoires in COVID-19. For the study at large: Samples came from the United States, Italy and Spain, spanning acute and convalescent COVID-19. In each case, the material was cDNA or gDNA derived from T cells, B-cell-depleted T cells, or PBMCs.

Clones were sequenced by immunoSEQ multiplex PCR, and TCRdb holds only the in-frame ones, with some missing. The sample has 140,000 or so clones, approximately 88% seen once. The V gene's germline CDR1 is KGHSH and CDR2 LQKENI. This CDR3 has 14 residues. After removal of 3 bases from V and 9 bases from J, the junction contained 8 bases not matched to a gene. This rearrangement joins TRBV18 to TRBJ2-1; TRBD2 matches at 7 bases. Sequencing used peripheral blood. The source is a woman aged 50 to 65 with acute or convalescent COVID-19. DNA of the CDR3: TGTGCCAGCTCACCGGGGACTAAAGGAGTTGAGCAGTTCTTC. Translated, it gives CASSPGTKGVEQFF.